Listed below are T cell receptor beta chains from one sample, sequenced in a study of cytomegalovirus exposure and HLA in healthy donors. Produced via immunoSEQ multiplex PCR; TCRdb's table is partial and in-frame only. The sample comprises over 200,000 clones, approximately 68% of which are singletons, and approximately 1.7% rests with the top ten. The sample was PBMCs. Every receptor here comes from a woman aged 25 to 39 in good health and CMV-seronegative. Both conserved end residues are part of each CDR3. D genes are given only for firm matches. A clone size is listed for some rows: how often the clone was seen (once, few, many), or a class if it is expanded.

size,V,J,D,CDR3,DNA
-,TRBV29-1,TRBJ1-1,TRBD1,CSVAGGLNTEAFF,TGCAGCGTTGCAGGGGGGCTGAACACTGAAGCTTTCTTT
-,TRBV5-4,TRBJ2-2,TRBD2,CASSSLAGGTGELFF,TGTGCCAGCAGCTCCCTAGCGGGAGGTACCGGGGAGCTGTTTTTT
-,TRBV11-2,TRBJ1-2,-,CASSLDPRRGGYGYTF,TGTGCCAGCAGCTTAGATCCCAGGAGGGGCGGCTATGGCTACACCTTC
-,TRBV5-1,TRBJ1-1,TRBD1,CASSRVDRGTEAFF,TGCGCCAGCAGCAGAGTGGACAGGGGCACTGAAGCTTTCTTT
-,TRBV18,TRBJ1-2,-,CASSPPRTLNYGYTF,TGTGCCAGCTCACCTCCTCGGACACTAAACTATGGCTACACCTTC
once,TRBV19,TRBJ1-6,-,CASSFTLLDSNSYNSPLHF,TGTGCCAGTAGTTTTACCCTCCTAGATTCGAACTCCTATAATTCCCCCCTCCACTTT
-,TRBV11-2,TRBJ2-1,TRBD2,CASSAGLAGVNEQFF,TGTGCCAGCAGCGCGGGACTAGCGGGTGTTAATGAGCAGTTCTTC
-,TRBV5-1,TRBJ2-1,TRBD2,CASSSWGLAGANEQFF,TGCGCCAGCAGCTCCTGGGGGCTAGCGGGAGCCAATGAGCAGTTCTTC
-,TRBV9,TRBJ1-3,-,CASSPHLGGSPGNTIYF,TGTGCCAGCAGCCCTCATCTTGGCGGCTCTCCTGGAAACACCATATATTTT
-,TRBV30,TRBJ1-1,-,CAWSAQRLTEAFF,TGTGCCTGGAGTGCTCAGAGGTTGACTGAAGCTTTCTTT
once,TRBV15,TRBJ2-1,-,CATSRDPSPDINEQFF,TGTGCCACCAGCAGAGATCCCAGCCCCGACATCAATGAGCAGTTCTTC
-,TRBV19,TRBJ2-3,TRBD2,CASRSGGSSSTDTQYF,TGTGCCAGTAGGAGCGGGGGGTCTTCTAGCACAGATACGCAGTATTTT
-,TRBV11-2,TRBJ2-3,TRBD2,CASSLRGSETDTQYF,TGTGCCAGCAGCCTCCGCGGGAGTGAGACAGATACGCAGTATTTT
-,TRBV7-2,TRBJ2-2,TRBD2,CASSLAVTSYTGELFF,TGTGCCAGCAGCTTAGCCGTGACTAGCTACACCGGGGAGCTGTTTTTT
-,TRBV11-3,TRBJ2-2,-,CASSSLETNTGELFF,TGTGCCAGCAGCTCTCTGGAGACGAACACCGGGGAGCTGTTTTTT
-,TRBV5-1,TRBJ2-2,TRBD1,CASSLFMGQGNSGELFF,TGCGCCAGCAGCTTATTCATGGGACAGGGTAATTCCGGGGAGCTGTTTTTT
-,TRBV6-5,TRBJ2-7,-,CASTRGKNYEQYF,TGTGCCAGCACGAGGGGGAAAAACTACGAGCAGTACTTC
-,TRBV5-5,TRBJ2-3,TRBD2,CASSLFSGGSTDTQYF,TGTGCCAGCAGCTTGTTTAGCGGGGGGAGCACAGATACGCAGTATTTT
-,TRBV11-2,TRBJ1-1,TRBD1,CASSLNPTGGLGEAFF,TGTGCCAGCAGCTTAAACCCGACAGGGGGCTTGGGTGAAGCTTTCTTT
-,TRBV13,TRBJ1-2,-,CAIPGPMDRNGYTF,TGTGCCATCCCGGGTCCGATGGATCGGAATGGCTACACCTTC
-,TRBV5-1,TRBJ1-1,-,CASSNRERNTEAFF,TGCGCCAGCAGCAACAGGGAACGGAACACTGAAGCTTTCTTT
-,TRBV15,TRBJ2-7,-,CATSRDPGDEQYF,TGTGCCACCAGCAGAGATCCAGGGGACGAGCAGTACTTC
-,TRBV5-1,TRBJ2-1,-,CASSLSRGYNEQFF,TGCGCCAGCAGCTTGTCACGGGGCTACAATGAGCAGTTCTTC
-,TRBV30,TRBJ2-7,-,CALWTGRVGEQYF,TGTGCCTTATGGACAGGGAGGGTGGGTGAGCAGTACTTC
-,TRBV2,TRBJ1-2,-,CASRITGSWASGYTF,TGTGCCAGCAGAATAACAGGTTCCTGGGCGTCGGGCTACACCTTC
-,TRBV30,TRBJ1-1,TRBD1,CAWNRQGALAAFF,TGTGCCTGGAACAGACAGGGGGCCCTCGCAGCTTTCTTT
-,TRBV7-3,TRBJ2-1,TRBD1,CASSLVTGDYNEQFF,TGTGCCAGCAGCTTAGTGACAGGGGACTACAATGAGCAGTTCTTC
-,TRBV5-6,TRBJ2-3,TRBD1,CASSPLTGGTDTQYF,TGTGCCAGCAGCCCTCTTACAGGGGGCACAGATACGCAGTATTTT
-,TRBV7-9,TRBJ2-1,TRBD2,CASSLEVLAGYNEQFF,TGTGCCAGCAGCTTGGAAGTACTAGCGGGCTACAATGAGCAGTTCTTC
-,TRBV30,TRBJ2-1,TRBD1,CAWSVGTGVGEQFF,TGTGCCTGGAGTGTAGGGACAGGGGTCGGGGAGCAGTTCTTC
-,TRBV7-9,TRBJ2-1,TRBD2,CASSLVIAGSNEQFF,TGTGCCAGCAGCTTAGTGATAGCGGGTAGCAATGAGCAGTTCTTC
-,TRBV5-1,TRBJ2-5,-,CASSLGRRGTIAEETQYF,TGCGCCAGCAGCTTGGGCCGTCGAGGGACGATAGCGGAAGAGACCCAGTACTTC
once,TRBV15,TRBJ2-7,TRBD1,CATSKEQGAYEQYF,TGTGCCACCAGCAAGGAACAGGGGGCGTACGAGCAGTACTTC
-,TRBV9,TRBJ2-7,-,CASSVASYSEQYF,TGTGCCAGCAGCGTAGCTTCGTACAGCGAGCAGTACTTC
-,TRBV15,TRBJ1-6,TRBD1,CATSVQGASYNSPLHF,TGTGCCACCTCCGTGCAGGGGGCGTCCTATAATTCACCCCTCCACTTT
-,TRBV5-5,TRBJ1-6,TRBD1,CASSPGTGMNSPLHF,TGTGCCAGCAGCCCCGGGACAGGGATGAATTCACCCCTCCACTTT
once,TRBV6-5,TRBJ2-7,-,CASRRGLREQYF,TGTGCCAGCCGAAGGGGACTCCGAGAGCAGTACTTC
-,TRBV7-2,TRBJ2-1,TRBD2,CASSSGTSGGASRFF,TGTGCCAGCAGCTCCGGGACTAGCGGGGGGGCCTCCCGGTTCTTC
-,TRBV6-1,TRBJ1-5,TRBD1,CASSTGDRNQPQHF,TGTGCCAGCAGTACAGGGGATAGGAACCAGCCCCAGCATTTT
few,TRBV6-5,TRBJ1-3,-,CASSGGVINTIYF,TGTGCCAGCAGTGGGGGGGTTATAAACACCATATATTTT
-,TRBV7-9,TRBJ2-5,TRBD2,CASSLGGGGETQYF,TGTGCCAGCAGCTTAGGCGGGGGGGGAGAGACCCAGTACTTC
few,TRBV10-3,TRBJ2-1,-,CAIRIDGYNEQFF,TGTGCCATCAGGATCGACGGGTACAATGAGCAGTTCTTC
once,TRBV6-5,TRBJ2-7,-,CASSYESPRARAEQYF,TGTGCCAGCAGTTACGAGAGCCCCAGGGCCAGGGCCGAGCAGTACTTC
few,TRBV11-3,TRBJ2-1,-,CASSLSRNNEQFF,TGTGCCAGCAGCTTAAGTAGAAACAATGAGCAGTTCTTC
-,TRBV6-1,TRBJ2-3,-,CASLRSGGTDTQYF,TGTGCCAGCCTTAGGTCGGGGGGCACAGATACGCAGTATTTT